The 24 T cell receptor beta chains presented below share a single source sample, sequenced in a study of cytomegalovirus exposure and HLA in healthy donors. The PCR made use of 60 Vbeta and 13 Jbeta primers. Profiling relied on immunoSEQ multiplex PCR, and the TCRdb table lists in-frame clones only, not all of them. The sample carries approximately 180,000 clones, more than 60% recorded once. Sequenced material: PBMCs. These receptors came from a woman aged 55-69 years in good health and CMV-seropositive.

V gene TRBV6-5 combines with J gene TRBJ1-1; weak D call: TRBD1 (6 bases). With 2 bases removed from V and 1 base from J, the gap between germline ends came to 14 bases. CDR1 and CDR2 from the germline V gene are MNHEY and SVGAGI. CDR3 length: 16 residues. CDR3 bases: TGTGCCAGCAGTTACGCTTCCAGGGGCGGGAACACTGAAGCTTTCTTT. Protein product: CASSYASRGGNTEAFF.

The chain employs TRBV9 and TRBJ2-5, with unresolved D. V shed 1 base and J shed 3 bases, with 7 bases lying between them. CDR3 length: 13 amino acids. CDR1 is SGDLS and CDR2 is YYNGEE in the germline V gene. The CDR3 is CASSVNQEETQYF. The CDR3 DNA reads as TGTGCCAGCAGCGTAAATCAGGAAGAGACCCAGTACTTC. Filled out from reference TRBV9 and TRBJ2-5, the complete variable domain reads DSGVTQTPKHLITATGQRVTLRCSPRSGDLSVYWYQQSLDQGLQFLIQYYNGEERAKGNILERFSAQQFPDLHSELNLSSLELGDSALYFCASSVNQEETQYFGPGTRLLVL.

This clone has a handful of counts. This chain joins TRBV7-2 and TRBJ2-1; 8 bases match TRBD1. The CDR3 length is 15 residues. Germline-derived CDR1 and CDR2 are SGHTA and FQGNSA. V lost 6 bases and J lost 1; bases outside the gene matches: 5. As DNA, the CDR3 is TGTGCCAGCAGAACCGGGACAGGTTCCTACAATGAGCAGTTCTTC. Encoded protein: CASRTGTGSYNEQFF.

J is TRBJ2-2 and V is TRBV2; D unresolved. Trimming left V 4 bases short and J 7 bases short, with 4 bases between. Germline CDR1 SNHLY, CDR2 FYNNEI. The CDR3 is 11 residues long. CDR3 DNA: TGTGCCAGCAGTGTATTCGGGGAGCTGTTTTTT. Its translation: CASSVFGELFF.

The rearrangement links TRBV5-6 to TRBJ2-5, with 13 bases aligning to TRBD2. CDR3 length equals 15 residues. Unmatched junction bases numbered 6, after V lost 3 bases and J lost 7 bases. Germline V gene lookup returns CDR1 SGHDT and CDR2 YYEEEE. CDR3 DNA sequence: TGTGCCAGCAGCTCGGGACTAGCGGGGCTGGGGACCCAGTACTTC. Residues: CASSSGLAGLGTQYF.

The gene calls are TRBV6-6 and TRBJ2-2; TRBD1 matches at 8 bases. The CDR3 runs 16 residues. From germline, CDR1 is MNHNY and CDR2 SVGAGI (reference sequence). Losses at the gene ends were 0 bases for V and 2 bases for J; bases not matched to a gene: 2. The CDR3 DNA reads TGTGCCAGCAGTTACTCGGGACAGGCCAACACCGGGGAGCTGTTTTTT. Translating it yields CASSYSGQANTGELFF.

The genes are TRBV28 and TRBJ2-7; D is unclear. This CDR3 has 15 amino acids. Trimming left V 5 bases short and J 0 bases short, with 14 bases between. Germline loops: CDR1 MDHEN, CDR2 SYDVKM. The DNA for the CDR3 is TGTGCCAGCAGTCCGCCTCGGAGTCGCTCCTACGAGCAGTACTTC. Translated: CASSPPRSRSYEQYF.

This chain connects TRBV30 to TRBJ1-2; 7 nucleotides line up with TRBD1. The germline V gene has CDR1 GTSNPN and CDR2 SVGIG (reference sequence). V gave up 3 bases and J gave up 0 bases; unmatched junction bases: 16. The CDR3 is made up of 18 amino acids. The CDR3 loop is CAWRPLPGQKVPNYGYTF. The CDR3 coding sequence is TGTGCCTGGAGGCCCCTCCCGGGACAGAAAGTGCCTAACTATGGCTACACCTTC.

In DNA, the CDR3 is TGTGCCAGCAGCTCCCTGACTGGCTACCAAGAGACCCAGTACTTC. Encoded protein: CASSSLTGYQETQYF. V usage is TRBV7-6 and J usage is TRBJ2-5; D is uncertain. V was trimmed by 4 bases and J by 0 bases, leaving 12 bases between them. Per the germline V gene, CDR1 is SGHVS and CDR2 is FNYEAQ. This CDR3 has 15 residues. The full variable domain, rest sourced from reference TRBV7-6 and TRBJ2-5, is GAGVSQSPRYKVTKRGQDVALRCDPISGHVSLYWYRQALGQGPEFLTYFNYEAQQDKSGLPNDRFSAERPEGSISTLTIQRTEQRDSAMYRCASSSLTGYQETQYFGPGTRLLVL.

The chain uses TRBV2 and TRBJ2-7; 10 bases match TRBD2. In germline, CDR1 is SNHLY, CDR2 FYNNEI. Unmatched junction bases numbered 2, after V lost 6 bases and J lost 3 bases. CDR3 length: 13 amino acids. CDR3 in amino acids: CASRASGGYEQYF. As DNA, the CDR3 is TGTGCCAGCAGGGCTAGCGGGGGCTACGAGCAGTACTTC. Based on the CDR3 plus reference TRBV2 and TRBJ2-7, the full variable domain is EPEVTQTPSHQVTQMGQEVILRCVPISNHLYFYWYRQILGQKVEFLVSFYNNEISEKSEIFDDQFSVERPDGSNFTLKIRSTKLEDSAMYFCASRASGGYEQYFGPGTRLTVT.

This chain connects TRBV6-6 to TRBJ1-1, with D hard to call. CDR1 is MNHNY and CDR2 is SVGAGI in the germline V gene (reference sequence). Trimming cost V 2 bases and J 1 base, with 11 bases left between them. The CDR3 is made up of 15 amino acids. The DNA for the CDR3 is TGTGCCAGCAGTTACCGTCCTACGGGGAACACTGAAGCTTTCTTT. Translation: CASSYRPTGNTEAFF.

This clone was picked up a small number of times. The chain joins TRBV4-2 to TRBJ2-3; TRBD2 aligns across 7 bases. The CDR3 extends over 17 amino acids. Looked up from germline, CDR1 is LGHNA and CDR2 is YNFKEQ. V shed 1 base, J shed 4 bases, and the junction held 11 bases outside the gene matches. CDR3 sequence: CASSQARGRENADTQYF. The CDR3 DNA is TGTGCCAGCAGCCAAGCTCGAGGGCGGGAGAATGCAGATACGCAGTATTTT.

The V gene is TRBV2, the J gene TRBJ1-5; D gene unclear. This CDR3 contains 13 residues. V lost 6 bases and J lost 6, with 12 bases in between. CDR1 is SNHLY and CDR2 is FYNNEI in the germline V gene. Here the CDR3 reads CASRWEGGQPQHF. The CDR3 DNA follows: TGTGCCAGCAGATGGGAGGGTGGTCAGCCCCAGCATTTT.

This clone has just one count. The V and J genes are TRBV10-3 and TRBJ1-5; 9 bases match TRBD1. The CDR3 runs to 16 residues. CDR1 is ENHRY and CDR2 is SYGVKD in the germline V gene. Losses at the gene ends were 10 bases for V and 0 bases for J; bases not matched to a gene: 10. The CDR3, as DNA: TGTGCCACAAAACCGGGACAGGGAATTAGCAATCAGCCCCAGCATTTT. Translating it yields CATKPGQGISNQPQHF.

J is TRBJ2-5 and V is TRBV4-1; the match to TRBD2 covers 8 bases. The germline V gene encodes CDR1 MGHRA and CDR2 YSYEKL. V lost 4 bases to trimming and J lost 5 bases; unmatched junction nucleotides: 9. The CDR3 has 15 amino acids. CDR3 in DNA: TGCGCCAGCAGCCTGGGGACTAGGCCCACGGAGACCCAGTACTTC. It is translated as CASSLGTRPTETQYF.

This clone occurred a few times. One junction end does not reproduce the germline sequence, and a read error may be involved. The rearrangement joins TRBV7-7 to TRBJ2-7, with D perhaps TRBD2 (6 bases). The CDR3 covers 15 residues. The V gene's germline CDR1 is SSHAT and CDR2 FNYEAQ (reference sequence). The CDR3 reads CASSTSDSGTREQYF. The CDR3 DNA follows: TGTGCTAGCAGCACGTCGGATAGCGGCACTAGAGAGCAGTACTTC.

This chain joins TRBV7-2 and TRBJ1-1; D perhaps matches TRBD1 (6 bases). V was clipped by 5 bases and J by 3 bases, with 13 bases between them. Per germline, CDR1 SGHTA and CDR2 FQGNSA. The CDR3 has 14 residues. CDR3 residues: CASSEVGADTEAFF. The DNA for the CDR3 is TGTGCCAGCAGCGAGGTGGGGGCGGACACTGAAGCTTTCTTT.

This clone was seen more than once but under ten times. In DNA, the CDR3 is TGTGCCAGCAGAGATGCCCAGGACGTAGGACAGGGGAGGGTCGAGCAGTACTTC. It specifies CASRDAQDVGQGRVEQYF. V gene TRBV27 combines with J gene TRBJ2-7, with 9 bases aligning to TRBD1. CDR1 and CDR2 from the germline V gene are MNHEY and SMNVEV (reference sequence). This CDR3 is built from 18 residues. V lost 6 bases and J lost 6; bases outside the gene matches: 21.

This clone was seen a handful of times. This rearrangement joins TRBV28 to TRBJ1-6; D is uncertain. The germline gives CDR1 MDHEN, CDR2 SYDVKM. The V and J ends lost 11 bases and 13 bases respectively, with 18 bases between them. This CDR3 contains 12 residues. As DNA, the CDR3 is TGTGCCGGAGGCCCAAAAGCATGGCCCCTCCACTTT. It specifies CAGGPKAWPLHF.

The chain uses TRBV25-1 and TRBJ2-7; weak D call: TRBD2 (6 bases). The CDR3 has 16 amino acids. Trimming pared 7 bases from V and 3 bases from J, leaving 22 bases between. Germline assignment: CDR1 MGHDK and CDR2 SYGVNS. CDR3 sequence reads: CASKTNILAVDYEQYF. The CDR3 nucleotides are TGTGCCAGCAAGACCAATATATTAGCGGTAGACTACGAGCAGTACTTC.

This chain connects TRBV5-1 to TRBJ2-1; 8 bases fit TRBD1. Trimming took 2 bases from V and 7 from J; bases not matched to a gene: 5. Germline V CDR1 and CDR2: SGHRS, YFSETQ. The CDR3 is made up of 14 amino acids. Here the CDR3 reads CASSFSTGGNEQFF. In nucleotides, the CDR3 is TGCGCCAGCAGCTTTTCTACAGGGGGAAATGAGCAGTTCTTC.

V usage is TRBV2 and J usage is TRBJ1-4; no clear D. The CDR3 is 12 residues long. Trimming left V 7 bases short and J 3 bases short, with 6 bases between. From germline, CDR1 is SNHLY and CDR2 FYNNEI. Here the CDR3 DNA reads TGTGCCAGCACCTTCGCTAATGAAAAACTGTTTTTT. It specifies CASTFANEKLFF.

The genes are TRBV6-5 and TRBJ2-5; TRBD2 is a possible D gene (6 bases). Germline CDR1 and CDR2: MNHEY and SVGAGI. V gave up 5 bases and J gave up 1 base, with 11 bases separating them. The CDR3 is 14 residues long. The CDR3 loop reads CASSRSGVQETQYF. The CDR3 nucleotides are TGTGCCAGCAGTCGCTCGGGGGTCCAAGAGACCCAGTACTTC.

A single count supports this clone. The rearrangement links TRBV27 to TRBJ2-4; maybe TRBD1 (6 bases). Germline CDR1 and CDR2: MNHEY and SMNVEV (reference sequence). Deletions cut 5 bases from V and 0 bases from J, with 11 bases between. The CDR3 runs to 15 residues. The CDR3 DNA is TGTGCCAGCAGTAAGGACAGAGTAGCCAAAAACATTCAGTACTTC. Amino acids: CASSKDRVAKNIQYF.